Below are 21 T cell receptor beta chains sequenced from a single sample in a study of blood T cell repertoires in COVID-19. TCRdb's table, derived via immunoSEQ multiplex PCR, lists solely in-frame clones and lacks some. The sample has 270,000 or so clones, around 90% seen once. The sample comprised peripheral blood. The receptors were sampled from a woman in her 40s who had recovered from COVID-19.

This clone has just one count. This chain uses TRBV3-1 (or the pseudogene TRBV3-2) with TRBJ2-1; 10 bases line up with TRBD2. Germline-derived CDR1 and CDR2 are LGHDT and YNNKEL (reference sequence). Trimming at V came to 3 bases and at J to 1 base, leaving 0 bases not matched to a gene. The CDR3 totals 15 residues. CDR3 residues: CASSQGLASYNEQFF. As DNA, the CDR3 is TGTGCCAGCAGCCAGGGACTAGCGTCCTACAATGAGCAGTTCTTC.

This chain links TRBV18 with TRBJ2-1; D uncertain. Germline V lookup: CDR1 KGHSH, CDR2 LQKENI. Between the trimmed V and J ends, which lost 3 bases and 9 bases, there was a span of 12 bases. The CDR3 covers 13 residues. As DNA, the CDR3 is TGTGCCAGCTCACCCGAATCCCAGCGTGAGCAGTTCTTC. Protein sequence: CASSPESQREQFF.

This clone has more than one count but fewer than ten. J is TRBJ2-7 and V is TRBV6-5; 9 bases line up with TRBD2. The CDR3 totals 13 residues. J was trimmed by 2 bases and V by 5 bases; bases with no gene match: 1. Germline CDR1 and CDR2: MNHEY and SVGAGI. CDR3 protein: CASSKREAYEQYF. The DNA of the CDR3 is TGTGCCAGCAGTAAGCGGGAGGCCTACGAGCAGTACTTC.

The rearrangement links TRBV27 to TRBJ2-3; D unresolved. CDR3 size: 13 residues. Germline loops: CDR1 MNHEY, CDR2 SMNVEV (reference sequence). Trimming stripped 3 bases from V and 3 bases from J, with 7 bases between. CDR3 residues: CASSFFPTDTQYF. The CDR3 nucleotides read TGTGCCAGCAGTTTTTTCCCTACAGATACGCAGTATTTT.

The chain has TRBV18 and TRBJ2-7, with TRBD2 matching 8 bases. With V trimmed by 0 bases and J by 2 bases, 6 bases remained unmatched. Germline values: CDR1 KGHSH, CDR2 LQKENI. CDR3 length equals 16 residues. CDR3 DNA sequence: TGTGCCAGCTCACCACCGGGCCAGCGGGGGACCTACGAGCAGTACTTC. Translated: CASSPPGQRGTYEQYF.

The V gene is TRBV7-9, the J gene TRBJ1-4; TRBD1 aligns across 9 bases. Germline assignment: CDR1 SEHNR and CDR2 FQNEAQ (reference sequence). After removal of 5 bases from V and 8 bases from J, the junction contained 6 bases not matched to a gene. The CDR3 runs 14 residues. CDR3 region: CASSRGGTGEKLFF. The CDR3 DNA is TGTGCCAGCAGCCGCGGAGGGACAGGGGAAAAACTGTTTTTT. Variable domain in full (rest from reference TRBV7-9 and TRBJ1-4): DTGVSQNPRHKITKRGQNVTFRCDPISEHNRLYWYRQTLGQGPEFLTYFQNEAQLEKSRLLSDRFSAERPKGSFSTLEIQRTEQGDSAMYLCASSRGGTGEKLFFGSGTQLSVL.

The chain has TRBV5-4 and TRBJ2-3, with 11 bases fitting TRBD2. V trimming: 2 bases; J trimming: 1 base; junction bases outside the gene matches: 3. Germline V gene lookup returns CDR1 SGHNT and CDR2 YYREEE (reference sequence). The CDR3 consists of 16 residues. The CDR3 sequence: CASSFKTSGGTDTQYF. Here the CDR3 DNA reads TGTGCCAGCAGCTTCAAGACTAGCGGGGGCACAGATACGCAGTATTTT.

The V call is TRBV5-1, the J call TRBJ1-1; D unresolved. In germline, CDR1 is SGHRS, CDR2 YFSETQ. The CDR3 loop spans 15 amino acids. V was pared by 0 bases and J by 4 bases, with 13 bases between. The CDR3: CASSLDGDFGTEAFF. In nucleotides, the CDR3 is TGCGCCAGCAGCTTGGACGGGGATTTCGGCACTGAAGCTTTCTTT.

The chain carries TRBV27 and TRBJ2-3; TRBD2 agrees at 12 bases. This CDR3 is 17 amino acids long. CDR1 and CDR2 from the germline V gene are MNHEY and SMNVEV (reference sequence). J lost 0 bases, V lost 5 bases, and 6 bases had no gene match. CDR3 DNA sequence: TGTGCCAGCAGTCCGACTAGCGGGAGAGCTAGCACAGATACGCAGTATTTT. As protein: CASSPTSGRASTDTQYF.

The V gene is TRBV24-1, the J gene TRBJ2-1; weak D call: TRBD2 (7 bases). V was shortened by 3 bases and J by 7 bases, with 18 bases between the two germline ends. CDR1 KGHDR and CDR2 SFDVKD come from the germline V gene. This CDR3 comprises 16 residues. CDR3 sequence (DNA): TGTGCCACCAGTGATGCTTCCCGGGGGGCGATGAATGAGCAGTTCTTC. Translating gives CATSDASRGAMNEQFF.

The chain couples TRBV7-6 to TRBJ1-1; D unresolved. V lost 0 bases and J lost 0, with 2 bases in between. Germline CDR1 is SGHVS and CDR2 is FNYEAQ. The CDR3 loop spans 13 amino acids. DNA of the CDR3: TGTGCCAGCAGCTTAGCCATGAACACTGAAGCTTTCTTT. It yields the protein CASSLAMNTEAFF.

The genes are TRBV6-6 and TRBJ2-1; the match to TRBD1 covers 7 bases. The trim removed 6 bases at V and 7 bases at J, leaving 3 bases unmatched. In germline, CDR1 is MNHNY, CDR2 SVGAGI (reference sequence). This CDR3 comprises 12 residues. CDR3 sequence: CASSQQGNEQFF. CDR3 coding DNA: TGTGCCAGCAGCCAACAGGGGAATGAGCAGTTCTTC.

The chain combines TRBV6-6 with TRBJ2-1; 11 bases agree with TRBD2. The CDR3 is made up of 19 amino acids. Germline CDR1 reads MNHNY; CDR2 reads SVGAGI (reference sequence). Trimming took 5 bases from V and 2 from J; bases not matched to a gene: 14. CDR3 bases: TGTGCCAGCAGTCAAACTAGCGGGAGCGTGGGGCCCCCCTACAATGAGCAGTTCTTC. Amino acid sequence: CASSQTSGSVGPPYNEQFF.

This chain connects TRBV19 to TRBJ2-7; 8 nucleotides line up with TRBD2. This CDR3 spans 14 amino acids. Germline lookup yields CDR1 LNHDA and CDR2 SQIVND (reference sequence). The V and J ends lost 5 bases and 2 bases, in that order; junction bases with no gene match: 5. CDR3 residues: CASSSSGPAYEQYF. The CDR3 DNA follows: TGTGCCAGTAGTTCTAGCGGGCCTGCCTACGAGCAGTACTTC.

The chain is built from TRBV4-1 and TRBJ2-7, with D perhaps matching TRBD2 (5 bases). Between the trimmed V and J ends, which lost 0 bases and 3 bases, there was a span of 15 bases. Germline values: CDR1 MGHRA, CDR2 YSYEKL. The CDR3 contains 16 residues. Written as DNA, the CDR3 is TGCGCCAGCAGCCAAGATTGGAGGCAGGTCAACTACGAGCAGTACTTC. Translation gives CASSQDWRQVNYEQYF.

V and J are TRBV29-1 and TRBJ2-3, with 8 bases lining up with TRBD2. This CDR3 is built from 15 residues. The V gene end was trimmed by 4 bases and the J gene end by 3 bases; junction bases not matched to a gene: 9. Germline values: CDR1 SQVTM, CDR2 ANQGSEA. CDR3 region: CSVVGLAGGTDTQYF. In DNA, the CDR3 is TGCAGCGTTGTAGGGCTAGCGGGCGGTACAGATACGCAGTATTTT.

The CDR3 nucleotides are TGTGCCAGCAGCCCACGACAGGGACCCCGGGTGGGTGCTTTCTTT. Translating it yields CASSPRQGPRVGAFF. V and J are TRBV7-6 and TRBJ1-1; the match to TRBD1 covers 7 bases. The ends lost 5 bases at V and 11 bases at J; junction bases unmatched: 17. CDR3 size: 15 residues. Germline V gene lookup returns CDR1 SGHVS and CDR2 FNYEAQ.

The V gene is TRBV30, the J gene TRBJ2-5, with TRBD2 as a possible D gene (6 bases). V lost 3 bases, J lost 4 bases, and 24 bases lay in between. CDR3 length equals 17 residues. Germline V gene sequence: CDR1 GTSNPN, CDR2 SVGIG (reference sequence). CDR3 loop: CAWRRGIGTGKIETQYF. The CDR3 bases are TGTGCCTGGAGGCGGGGAATTGGGACTGGCAAAATAGAGACCCAGTACTTC.

This clone appeared a single time. CDR3 residues: CASSYSGQLSEQYF. The CDR3 nucleotides are TGTGCCAGCAGTTACTCGGGGCAGCTCTCCGAGCAGTACTTC. The rearrangement joins TRBV6-5 to TRBJ2-7; tentatively, D is TRBD1 (5 bases). Trimming took off 0 bases at V and 6 bases at J, with 12 bases between the two ends. The germline V gene encodes CDR1 MNHEY and CDR2 SVGAGI. The CDR3 contains 14 residues.

This clone showed up just once. The chain couples TRBV3-1 (or the pseudogene TRBV3-2) to TRBJ2-1; tentative D call: TRBD1 (5 bases). The CDR3 sequence is 16 residues long. Germline V gene sequence: CDR1 LGHDT, CDR2 YNNKEL (reference sequence). V lost 1 base, J lost 3 bases, and 13 bases lay in between. The CDR3: CASSQGTTEYYNEQFF. For the CDR3, the DNA is TGTGCCAGCAGCCAAGGAACGACAGAATACTACAATGAGCAGTTCTTC.

The chain recombines TRBV3-1 (or the pseudogene TRBV3-2) with TRBJ1-4, with 8 bases matching TRBD1. The J segment lost 5 bases and the V segment lost 1 base, leaving 6 bases of the junction unmatched. The germline gives CDR1 LGHDT, CDR2 YNNKEL (reference sequence). This CDR3 comprises 16 residues. The CDR3 nucleotides are TGTGCCAGCAGCCAAGGGCCCAGGGGGCGGAATGAAAAACTGTTTTTT. This translates into CASSQGPRGRNEKLFF.